The clone carrying this T cell receptor beta chain was detected a few times. The antigen remains undetermined. This entry comes from a study of beta chain features in type 1 diabetes. Expressed TCRB transcripts were sequenced after all isolated RNA was converted to cDNA. Clones were read by immunoSEQ multiplex PCR, and TCRdb kept only the in-frame ones, dropping some. Counted here are 330,000 or so clones, around a fifth occurring once; the ten biggest clones make up under 0.055%. Trimming removed 1 base at V and 0 bases at J, with 10 bases between. The CDR3 spans 15 residues. Germline V gene data show CDR1 as SGHTA and CDR2 as FQGNSA. Findings of the study overall: Among patients with Type 1 diabetes, TCRB CDR3s were moderately but significantly shorter in every one of the four CD4+ subsets.

The TCR comes from a woman younger than 35 in good health. Sequencing was performed on naive CD4+ T cells from blood. J is TRBJ2-7 and V is TRBV7-2; tentative D call: TRBD1 (6 bases). DNA of the CDR3: TGTGCCAGCAGCTTAGAACAGGGTAGCTCCTACGAGCAGTACTTC. This gives the protein CASSLEQGSSYEQYF.